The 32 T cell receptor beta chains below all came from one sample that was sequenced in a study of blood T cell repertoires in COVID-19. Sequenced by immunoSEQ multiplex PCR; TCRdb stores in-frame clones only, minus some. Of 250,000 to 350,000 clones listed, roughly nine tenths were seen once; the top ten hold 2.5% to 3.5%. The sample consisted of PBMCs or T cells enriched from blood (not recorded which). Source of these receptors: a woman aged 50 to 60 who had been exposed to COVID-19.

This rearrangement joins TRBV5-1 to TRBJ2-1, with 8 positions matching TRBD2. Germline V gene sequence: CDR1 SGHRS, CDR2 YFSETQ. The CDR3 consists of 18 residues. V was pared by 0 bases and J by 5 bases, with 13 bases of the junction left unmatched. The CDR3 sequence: CASSLDPLAGYVNNEQFF. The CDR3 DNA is TGCGCCAGCAGCTTGGACCCCCTAGCGGGCTATGTCAACAATGAGCAGTTCTTC. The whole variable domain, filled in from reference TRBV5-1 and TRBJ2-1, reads KAGVTQTPRYLIKTRGQQVTLSCSPISGHRSVSWYQQTPGQGLQFLFEYFSETQRNKGNFPGRFSGRQFSNSRSEMNVSTLELGDSALYLCASSLDPLAGYVNNEQFFGPGTRLTVL.

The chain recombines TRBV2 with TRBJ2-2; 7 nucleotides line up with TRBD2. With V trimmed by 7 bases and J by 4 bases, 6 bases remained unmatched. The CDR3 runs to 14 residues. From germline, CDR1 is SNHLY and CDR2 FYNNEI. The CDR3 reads CASTQRGGTGELFF. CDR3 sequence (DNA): TGTGCCAGCACGCAGCGGGGCGGCACCGGGGAGCTGTTTTTT.

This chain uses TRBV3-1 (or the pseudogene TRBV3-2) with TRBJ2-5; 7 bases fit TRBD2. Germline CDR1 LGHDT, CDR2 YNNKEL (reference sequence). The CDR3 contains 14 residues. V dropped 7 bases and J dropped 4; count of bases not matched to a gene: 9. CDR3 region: CASNTAWGGETQYF. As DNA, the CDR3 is TGTGCCAGCAACACTGCCTGGGGGGGAGAGACCCAGTACTTC.

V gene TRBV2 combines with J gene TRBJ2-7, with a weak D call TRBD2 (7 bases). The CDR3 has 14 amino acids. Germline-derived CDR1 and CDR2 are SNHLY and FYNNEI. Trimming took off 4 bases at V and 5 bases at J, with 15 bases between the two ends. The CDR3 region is CASSARGASDEQYF. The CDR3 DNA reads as TGTGCCAGCAGTGCTCGGGGGGCTAGCGACGAGCAGTACTTC.

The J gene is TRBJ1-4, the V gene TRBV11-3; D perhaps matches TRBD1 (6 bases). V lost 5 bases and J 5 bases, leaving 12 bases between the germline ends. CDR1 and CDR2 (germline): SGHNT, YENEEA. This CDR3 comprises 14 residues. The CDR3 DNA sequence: TGTGCCAGCAGCCAAGACAGGACGAATGAAAAACTGTTTTTT. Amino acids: CASSQDRTNEKLFF.

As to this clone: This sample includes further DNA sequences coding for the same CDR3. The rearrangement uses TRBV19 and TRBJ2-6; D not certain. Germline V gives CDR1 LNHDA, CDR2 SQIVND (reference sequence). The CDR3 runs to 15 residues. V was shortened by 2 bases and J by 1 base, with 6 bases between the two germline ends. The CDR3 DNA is TGTGCCAGTAGTATACTCGGGTCTGGGGCCAACGTCCTGACTTTC. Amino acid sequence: CASSILGSGANVLTF.

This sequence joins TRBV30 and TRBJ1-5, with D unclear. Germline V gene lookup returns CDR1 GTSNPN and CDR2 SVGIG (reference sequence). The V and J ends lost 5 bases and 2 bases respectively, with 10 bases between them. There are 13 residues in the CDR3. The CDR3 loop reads CAWAFEGNQPQHF. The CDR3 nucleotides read TGTGCCTGGGCATTCGAGGGCAATCAGCCCCAGCATTTT.

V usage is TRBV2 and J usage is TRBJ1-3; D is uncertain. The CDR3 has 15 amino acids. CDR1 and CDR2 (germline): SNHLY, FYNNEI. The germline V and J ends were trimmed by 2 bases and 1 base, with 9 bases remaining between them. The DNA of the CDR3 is TGTGCCAGCAGTGAAATGCGAATTTCTGGAAACACCATATATTTT. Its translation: CASSEMRISGNTIYF.

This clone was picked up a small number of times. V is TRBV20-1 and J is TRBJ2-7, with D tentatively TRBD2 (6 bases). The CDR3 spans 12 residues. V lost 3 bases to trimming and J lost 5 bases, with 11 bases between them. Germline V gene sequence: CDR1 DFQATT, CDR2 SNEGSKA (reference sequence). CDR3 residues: CSASWGVNEQYF. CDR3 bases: TGCAGTGCTAGTTGGGGGGTAAACGAGCAGTACTTC.

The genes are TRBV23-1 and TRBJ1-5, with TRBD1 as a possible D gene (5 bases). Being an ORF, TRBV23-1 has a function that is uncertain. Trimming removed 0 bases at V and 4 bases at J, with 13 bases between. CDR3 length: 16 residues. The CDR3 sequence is CASSQSRGKSNQPQHF. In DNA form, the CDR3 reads TGCGCCAGCAGTCAATCAAGGGGAAAATCTAATCAGCCCCAGCATTTT.

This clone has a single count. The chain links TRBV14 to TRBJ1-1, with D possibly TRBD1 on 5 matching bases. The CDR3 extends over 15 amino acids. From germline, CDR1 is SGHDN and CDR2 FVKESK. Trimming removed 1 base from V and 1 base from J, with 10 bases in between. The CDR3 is CASSQGRGWNTEAFF. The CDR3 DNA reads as TGTGCCAGCAGCCAAGGGCGGGGGTGGAACACTGAAGCTTTCTTT.

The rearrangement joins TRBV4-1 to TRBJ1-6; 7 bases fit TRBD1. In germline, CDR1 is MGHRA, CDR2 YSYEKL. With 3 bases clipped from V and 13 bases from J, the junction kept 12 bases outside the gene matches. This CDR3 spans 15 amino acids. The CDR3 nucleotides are TGCGCCAGCAGCCAGACACAGGGGCCCTCCTTGCCCCTCCACTTT. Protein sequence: CASSQTQGPSLPLHF.

As DNA, the CDR3 is TGTGCCAGCAGCTCAAGCCGGGAGACCCAGTACTTC. Translated: CASSSSRETQYF. This chain links TRBV11-2 with TRBJ2-5; D is unclear. The CDR3 is 12 amino acids. CDR1 and CDR2 (germline): SGHAT, FQNNGV. V dropped 4 bases and J dropped 5 bases, with 8 bases sitting between them. The full variable domain, completed using reference TRBV11-2 and TRBJ2-5, is EAGVAQSPRYKIIEKRQSVAFWCNPISGHATLYWYQQILGQGPKLLIQFQNNGVVDDSQLPKDRFSAERLKGVDSTLKIQPAKLEDSAVYLCASSSSRETQYFGPGTRLLVL.

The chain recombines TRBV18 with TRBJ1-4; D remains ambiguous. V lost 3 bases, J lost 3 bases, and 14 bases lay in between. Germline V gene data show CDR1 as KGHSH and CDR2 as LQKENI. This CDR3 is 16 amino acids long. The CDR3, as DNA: TGTGCCAGCTCACCTATCGGGGTGCCTTCTAATGAAAAACTGTTTTTT. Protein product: CASSPIGVPSNEKLFF.

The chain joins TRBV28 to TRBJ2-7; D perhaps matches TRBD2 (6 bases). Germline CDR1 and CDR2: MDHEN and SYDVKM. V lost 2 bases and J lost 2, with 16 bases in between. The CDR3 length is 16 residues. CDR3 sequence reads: CASSLGGLVVTYEQYF. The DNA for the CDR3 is TGTGCCAGCAGTTTAGGGGGGTTGGTCGTCACCTACGAGCAGTACTTC.

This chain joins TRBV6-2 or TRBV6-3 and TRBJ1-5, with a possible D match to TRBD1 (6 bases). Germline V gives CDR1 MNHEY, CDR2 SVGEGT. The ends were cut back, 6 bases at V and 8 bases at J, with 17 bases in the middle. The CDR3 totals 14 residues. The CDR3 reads CASSLQGFGEPQHF. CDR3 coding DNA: TGTGCCAGCAGCCTACAGGGTTTCGGGGAGCCCCAGCATTTT.

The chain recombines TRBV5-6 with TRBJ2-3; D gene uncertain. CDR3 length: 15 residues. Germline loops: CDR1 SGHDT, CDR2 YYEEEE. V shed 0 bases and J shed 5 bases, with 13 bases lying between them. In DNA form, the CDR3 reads TGTGCCAGCAGCTTGGACAGTGAAGCCCAAGATACGCAGTATTTT. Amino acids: CASSLDSEAQDTQYF.

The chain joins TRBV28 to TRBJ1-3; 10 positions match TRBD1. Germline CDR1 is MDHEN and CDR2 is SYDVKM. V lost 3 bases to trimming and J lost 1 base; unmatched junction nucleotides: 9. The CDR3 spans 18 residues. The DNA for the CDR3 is TGTGCCAGCAGTTTCCGTAGGGGACAGGGGCGATCTGGAAACACCATATATTTT. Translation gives CASSFRRGQGRSGNTIYF.

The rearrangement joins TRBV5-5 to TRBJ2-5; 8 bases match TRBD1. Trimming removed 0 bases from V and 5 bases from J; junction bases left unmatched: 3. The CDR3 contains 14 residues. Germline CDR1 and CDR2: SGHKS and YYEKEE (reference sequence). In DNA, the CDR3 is TGTGCCAGCAGCTTGGGGACAGGGTTGGAGACCCAGTACTTC. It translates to CASSLGTGLETQYF. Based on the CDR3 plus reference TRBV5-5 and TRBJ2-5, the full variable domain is DAGVTQSPTHLIKTRGQQVTLRCSPISGHKSVSWYQQVLGQGPQFIFQYYEKEERGRGNFPDRFSARQFPNYSSELNVNALLLGDSALYLCASSLGTGLETQYFGPGTRLLVL.

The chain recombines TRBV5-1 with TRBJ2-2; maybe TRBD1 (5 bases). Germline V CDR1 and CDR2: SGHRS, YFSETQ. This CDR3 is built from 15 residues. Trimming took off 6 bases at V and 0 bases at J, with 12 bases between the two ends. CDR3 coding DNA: TGCGCCAGCAATCTGGGGCATGCGAACACCGGGGAGCTGTTTTTT. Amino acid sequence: CASNLGHANTGELFF.

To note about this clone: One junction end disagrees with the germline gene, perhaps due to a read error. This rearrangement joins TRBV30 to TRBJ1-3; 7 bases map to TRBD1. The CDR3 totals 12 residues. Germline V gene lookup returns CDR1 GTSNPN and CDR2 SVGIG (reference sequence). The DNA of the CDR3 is TGTGGCTGGGACAGCACTGGAAACACCATATATTTT. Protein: CGWDSTGNTIYF.

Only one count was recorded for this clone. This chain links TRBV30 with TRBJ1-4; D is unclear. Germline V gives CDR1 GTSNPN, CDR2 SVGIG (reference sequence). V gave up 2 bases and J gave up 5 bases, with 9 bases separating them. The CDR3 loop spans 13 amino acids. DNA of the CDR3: TGTGCCTGGAGTACCGGGAAGAATGAAAAACTGTTTTTT. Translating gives CAWSTGKNEKLFF.

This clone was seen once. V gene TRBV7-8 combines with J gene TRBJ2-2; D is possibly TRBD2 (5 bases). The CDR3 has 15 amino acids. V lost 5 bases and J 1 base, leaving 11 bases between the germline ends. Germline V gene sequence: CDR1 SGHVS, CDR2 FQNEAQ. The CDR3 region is CASSTREGNTGELFF. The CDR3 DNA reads TGTGCCAGCAGCACTCGGGAAGGGAACACCGGGGAGCTGTTTTTT.

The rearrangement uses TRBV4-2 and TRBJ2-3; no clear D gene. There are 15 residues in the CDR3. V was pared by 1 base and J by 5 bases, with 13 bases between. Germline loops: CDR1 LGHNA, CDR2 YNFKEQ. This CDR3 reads CASSQGHPSGDTQYF. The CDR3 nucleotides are TGTGCCAGCAGCCAAGGTCACCCTTCAGGAGATACGCAGTATTTT.

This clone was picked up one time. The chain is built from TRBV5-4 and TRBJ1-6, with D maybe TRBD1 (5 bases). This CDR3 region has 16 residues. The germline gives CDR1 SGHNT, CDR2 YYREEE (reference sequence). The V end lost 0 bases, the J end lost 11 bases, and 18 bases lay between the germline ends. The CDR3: CASSLGGTLLVAPLHF. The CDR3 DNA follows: TGTGCCAGCAGCTTGGGCGGGACCTTATTGGTCGCACCCCTCCACTTT.

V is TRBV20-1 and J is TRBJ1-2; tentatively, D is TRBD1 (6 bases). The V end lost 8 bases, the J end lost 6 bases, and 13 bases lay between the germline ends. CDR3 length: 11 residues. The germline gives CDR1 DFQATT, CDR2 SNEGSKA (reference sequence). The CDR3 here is CSTNGGHGYTF. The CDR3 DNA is TGCAGTACCAACGGGGGGCATGGCTACACCTTC.

The CDR3 loop is CASSLSTGGNYEQYF. In nucleotides, the CDR3 is TGTGCCAGCAGTTTAAGTACGGGGGGGAACTACGAGCAGTACTTC. The chain uses TRBV27 and TRBJ2-7; 8 bases fit TRBD2. Germline V CDR1 and CDR2: MNHEY, SMNVEV (reference sequence). V shed 2 bases and J 3 bases; nucleotides not matched to a gene: 6. The CDR3 is made up of 15 amino acids.

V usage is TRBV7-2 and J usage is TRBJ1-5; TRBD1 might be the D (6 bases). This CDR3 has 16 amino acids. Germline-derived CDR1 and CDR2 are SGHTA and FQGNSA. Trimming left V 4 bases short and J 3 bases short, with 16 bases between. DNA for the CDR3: TGTGCCAGCAGCTCAACAACAGGGCCTACCAATCAGCCCCAGCATTTT. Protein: CASSSTTGPTNQPQHF.

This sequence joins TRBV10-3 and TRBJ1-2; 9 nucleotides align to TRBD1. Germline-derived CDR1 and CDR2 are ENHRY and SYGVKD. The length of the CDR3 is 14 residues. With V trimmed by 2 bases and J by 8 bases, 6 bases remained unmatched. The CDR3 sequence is CAISEGTGSRGYTF. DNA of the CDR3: TGTGCCATCAGTGAGGGGACAGGGAGCCGGGGCTACACCTTC.

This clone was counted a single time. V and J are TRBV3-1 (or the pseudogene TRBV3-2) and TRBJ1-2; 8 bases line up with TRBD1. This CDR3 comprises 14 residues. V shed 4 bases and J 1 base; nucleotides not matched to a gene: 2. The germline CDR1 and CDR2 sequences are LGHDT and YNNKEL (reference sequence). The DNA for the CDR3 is TGTGCCAGCAGCCGGGGACAGGATAACTATGGCTACACCTTC. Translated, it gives CASSRGQDNYGYTF.

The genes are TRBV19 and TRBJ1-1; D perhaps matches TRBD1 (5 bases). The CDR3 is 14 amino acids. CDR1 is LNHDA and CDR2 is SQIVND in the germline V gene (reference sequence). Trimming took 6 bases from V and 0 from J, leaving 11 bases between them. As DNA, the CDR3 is TGTGCCAGTAGGGACACGAGAATGAACACTGAAGCTTTCTTT. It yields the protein CASRDTRMNTEAFF.

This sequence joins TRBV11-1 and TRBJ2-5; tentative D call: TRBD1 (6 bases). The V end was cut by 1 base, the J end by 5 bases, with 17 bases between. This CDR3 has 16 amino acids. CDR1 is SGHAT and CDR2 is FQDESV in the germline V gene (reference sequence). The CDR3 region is CASSLGDWGHGETQYF. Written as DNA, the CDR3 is TGTGCCAGCAGCTTAGGTGATTGGGGGCACGGTGAGACCCAGTACTTC. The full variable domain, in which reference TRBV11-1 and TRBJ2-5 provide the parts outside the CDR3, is EAEVAQSPRYKITEKSQAVAFWCDPISGHATLYWYRQILGQGPELLVQFQDESVVDDSQLPKDRFSAERLKGVDSTLKIQPAELGDSAMYLCASSLGDWGHGETQYFGPGTRLLVL.